Following are 24 T cell receptor beta chains from one sample sequenced in a study of blood T cell repertoires in COVID-19. Sequenced by immunoSEQ multiplex PCR; TCRdb stores in-frame clones only, minus some. This repertoire shows about 26,000 clones, about 90% found once; its top ten account for approximately 3%. What was sequenced was peripheral blood. The receptors here all came from a human donor in a cohort sampled during active COVID-19.

This clone was recorded a few times. The chain carries TRBV9 and TRBJ1-3; D gene unclear. This CDR3 has 13 amino acids. The germline CDR1 and CDR2 sequences are SGDLS and YYNGEE. V lost 0 bases and J 7 bases, leaving 8 bases between the germline ends. Here the CDR3 reads CASSVGFANTIYF. CDR3 nucleotides: TGTGCCAGCAGCGTAGGGTTTGCGAACACCATATATTTT. The variable domain in full, with the rest retrieved from reference TRBV9 and TRBJ1-3, is DSGVTQTPKHLITATGQRVTLRCSPRSGDLSVYWYQQSLDQGLQFLIQYYNGEERAKGNILERFSAQQFPDLHSELNLSSLELGDSALYFCASSVGFANTIYFGEGSWLTVV.

The V and J genes are TRBV21-1 and TRBJ2-5; the D segment call TRBD1 is taken from the table without a DNA check. TRBV21-1 constitutes a pseudogene. This CDR3 region has 15 residues. CDR3 protein: CASSLRGSEAETQYF. The CDR3 DNA is TGTGCCAGCAGCCTAAGGGGGTCAGAGGCGGAGACCCAGTACTTC.

In this sample, this clone turned up once. The chain recombines TRBV9 with TRBJ1-1; 9 bases fit TRBD1. Germline trimming cut 3 bases from V and 2 bases from J; bases unmatched to any gene: 8. CDR3 length: 16 residues. In germline, CDR1 is SGDLS, CDR2 YYNGEE. The CDR3 coding sequence is TGTGCCAGCAGCGGTCGGACAGGGGCCTCCAACACTGAAGCTTTCTTT. Its protein product is CASSGRTGASNTEAFF.

The V and J genes are TRBV7-9 and TRBJ1-1; D ambiguous. The CDR3 has 15 residues. The V gene's germline CDR1 is SEHNR and CDR2 FQNEAQ (reference sequence). V gave up 5 bases and J gave up 4 bases, with 17 bases separating them. For the CDR3, the DNA is TGTGCCAGCAGCCAAGGGAGTGCCGGGAGCACTGAAGCTTTCTTT. Translating gives CASSQGSAGSTEAFF.

V is TRBV6-6 and J is TRBJ1-1, with a tentative D call TRBD1 (5 bases). The V gene's germline CDR1 is MNHNY and CDR2 SVGAGI (reference sequence). V was clipped by 2 bases and J by 1 base, with 11 bases between them. CDR3 length: 15 residues. CDR3 in amino acids: CASSYGGERNTEAFF. CDR3 in DNA: TGTGCCAGCAGTTACGGGGGGGAGAGGAACACTGAAGCTTTCTTT.

The CDR3 sequence is CASTVEGGASYEQYF. Here the CDR3 DNA reads TGTGCCAGCACCGTAGAGGGGGGGGCGTCCTACGAGCAGTACTTC. This chain uses TRBV2 with TRBJ2-7; maybe TRBD2 (7 bases). V dropped 7 bases and J dropped 1 base, with 17 bases sitting between them. Per the germline V gene, CDR1 is SNHLY and CDR2 is FYNNEI. This CDR3 is 15 amino acids long. The variable domain in full, completed from reference TRBV2 and TRBJ2-7, reads EPEVTQTPSHQVTQMGQEVILRCVPISNHLYFYWYRQILGQKVEFLVSFYNNEISEKSEIFDDQFSVERPDGSNFTLKIRSTKLEDSAMYFCASTVEGGASYEQYFGPGTRLTVT.

The V and J genes are TRBV2 and TRBJ2-1; TRBD2 matches 8 bases. V dropped 2 bases and J dropped 14; count of bases not matched to a gene: 14. Germline V gene lookup returns CDR1 SNHLY and CDR2 FYNNEI. The CDR3 is made up of 15 amino acids. CDR3 residues: CASSEQGLEVSREFF. The DNA of the CDR3 is TGTGCCAGCAGTGAACAGGGACTAGAAGTTTCTCGAGAGTTCTTC. Using reference TRBV2 and TRBJ2-1 for the parts outside the CDR3, the full variable domain is EPEVTQTPSHQVTQMGQEVILRCVPISNHLYFYWYRQILGQKVEFLVSFYNNEISEKSEIFDDQFSVERPDGSNFTLKIRSTKLEDSAMYFCASSEQGLEVSREFFGPGTRLTVL.

The chain uses TRBV28 and TRBJ2-2; D is perhaps TRBD2 (6 bases). The CDR3 covers 15 residues. CDR1 and CDR2 from the germline V gene are MDHEN and SYDVKM. Trimming stripped 3 bases from V and 0 bases from J, with 8 bases between. CDR3: CASSLWGANTGELFF. The CDR3 bases are TGTGCCAGCAGTTTGTGGGGGGCGAACACCGGGGAGCTGTTTTTT. Full variable domain (rest looked up from reference TRBV28 and TRBJ2-2): DVKVTQSSRYLVKRTGEKVFLECVQDMDHENMFWYRQDPGLGLRLIYFSYDVKMKEKGDIPEGYSVSREKKERFSLILESASTNQTSMYLCASSLWGANTGELFFGEGSRLTVL.

The chain couples TRBV7-6 to TRBJ2-7, with D perhaps TRBD1 (5 bases). CDR1 is SGHVS and CDR2 is FNYEAQ in the germline V gene. V lost 1 base and J lost 6, with 10 bases in between. The CDR3 contains 13 residues. As DNA, the CDR3 is TGTGCCAGCAGCTTAGAGGGGAAGGGCGAGCAGTACTTC. Amino acid sequence: CASSLEGKGEQYF.

CDR3 residues: CASSTTTENTEAFF. CDR3 DNA sequence: TGCGCCAGCAGCACAACGACTGAAAACACTGAAGCTTTCTTT. This chain links TRBV4-1 with TRBJ1-1; D gene uncertain. V was shortened by 5 bases and J by 2 bases, with 12 bases between the two germline ends. Germline lookup yields CDR1 MGHRA and CDR2 YSYEKL. The CDR3 length is 14 residues.

V gene TRBV5-1 combines with J gene TRBJ2-1, with TRBD1 identical over 9 bases. Germline assignment: CDR1 SGHRS and CDR2 YFSETQ. The CDR3 is made up of 15 amino acids. V was pared by 4 bases and J by 10 bases, with 12 bases of the junction left unmatched. The chain's CDR3 is CASSTGQGRHAEQFF. CDR3 bases: TGCGCCAGCAGCACCGGACAGGGGCGGCACGCGGAGCAGTTCTTC.

V is TRBV20-1 and J is TRBJ2-3; D not resolved. Per the germline V gene, CDR1 is DFQATT and CDR2 is SNEGSKA (reference sequence). V shed 6 bases and J shed 5 bases, with 9 bases lying between them. CDR3 length: 11 residues. DNA for the CDR3: TGCAGTGCGAGGAGAGGAGATACGCAGTATTTT. Protein: CSARRGDTQYF.

The chain recombines TRBV5-6 with TRBJ1-1; TRBD1 agrees at 7 bases. The V segment lost 4 bases and the J segment 0 bases; nucleotides outside the gene matches: 3. The CDR3 is 14 residues long. The germline V gene has CDR1 SGHDT and CDR2 YYEEEE. The chain's CDR3 is CASSPTGMNTEAFF. The CDR3 DNA is TGTGCCAGCAGCCCGACAGGGATGAACACTGAAGCTTTCTTT.

This chain joins TRBV2 and TRBJ2-6, with TRBD1 as a possible D gene (5 bases). V gave up 1 base and J gave up 2 bases, with 6 bases separating them. The CDR3 has 15 residues. From germline, CDR1 is SNHLY and CDR2 FYNNEI. The CDR3 nucleotides read TGTGCCAGCAGTGAAGGGGGCACTGGGGCCAACGTCCTGACTTTC. Encoded protein: CASSEGGTGANVLTF. Based on the CDR3 plus reference TRBV2 and TRBJ2-6, the full variable domain is EPEVTQTPSHQVTQMGQEVILRCVPISNHLYFYWYRQILGQKVEFLVSFYNNEISEKSEIFDDQFSVERPDGSNFTLKIRSTKLEDSAMYFCASSEGGTGANVLTFGAGSRLTVL.

The rearrangement uses TRBV19 and TRBJ2-5, with D perhaps TRBD2 (5 bases). This CDR3 has 15 residues. V gave up 0 bases and J gave up 5 bases, with 13 bases separating them. Per germline, CDR1 LNHDA and CDR2 SQIVND (reference sequence). The DNA for the CDR3 is TGTGCCAGTAGTATAGATCTTGAGGGTTTGGAGACCCAGTACTTC. It yields the protein CASSIDLEGLETQYF. The whole variable domain, remainder taken from reference TRBV19 and TRBJ2-5, is DGGITQSPKYLFRKEGQNVTLSCEQNLNHDAMYWYRQDPGQGLRLIYYSQIVNDFQKGDIAEGYSVSREKKESFPLTVTSAQKNPTAFYLCASSIDLEGLETQYFGPGTRLLVL.

V is TRBV6-6 and J is TRBJ2-7; 8 nucleotides align to TRBD1. The V gene's germline CDR1 is MNHNY and CDR2 SVGAGI (reference sequence). The length of the CDR3 is 13 residues. Unmatched junction bases numbered 6, after V lost 8 bases and J lost 3 bases. The CDR3 DNA sequence: TGTGCCAGCGGGACAGGATCCGTCTACGAGCAGTACTTC. Translated, it gives CASGTGSVYEQYF.

This clone was counted a single time. V usage is TRBV25-1 and J usage is TRBJ2-3; 10 nucleotides line up with TRBD2. V dropped 4 bases and J dropped 3; count of bases not matched to a gene: 7. CDR1 is MGHDK and CDR2 is SYGVNS in the germline V gene. The CDR3 spans 16 residues. CDR3 in DNA: TGTGCCAGCAGTGTGGGAGCGGGGGGGCCGACAGATACGCAGTATTTT. Translation gives CASSVGAGGPTDTQYF. The entire variable domain, with the rest obtained from reference TRBV25-1 and TRBJ2-3, is as follows: EADIYQTPRYLVIGTGKKITLECSQTMGHDKMYWYQQDPGMELHLIHYSYGVNSTEKGDLSSESTVSRIRTEHFPLTLESARPSHTSQYLCASSVGAGGPTDTQYFGPGTRLTVL.

This clone was counted between two and nine times. The genes are TRBV2 and TRBJ2-7, with 7 bases lining up with TRBD1. The V segment lost 5 bases and the J segment 2 bases; nucleotides outside the gene matches: 6. This CDR3 has 14 amino acids. Germline assignment: CDR1 SNHLY and CDR2 FYNNEI. CDR3 region: CASSRTGEPYEQYF. CDR3 DNA: TGTGCCAGCAGTCGCACAGGGGAGCCCTACGAGCAGTACTTC. Full variable domain (remainder filled in from reference TRBV2 and TRBJ2-7): EPEVTQTPSHQVTQMGQEVILRCVPISNHLYFYWYRQILGQKVEFLVSFYNNEISEKSEIFDDQFSVERPDGSNFTLKIRSTKLEDSAMYFCASSRTGEPYEQYFGPGTRLTVT.

The CDR3 spells CASSRGEGDKNTEAFF. The CDR3 DNA follows: TGTGCCAGCTCCCGGGGTGAGGGGGATAAGAACACTGAAGCTTTCTTT. V usage is TRBV18 and J usage is TRBJ1-1; D is possibly TRBD1 (6 bases). This CDR3 has 16 residues. Germline assignment: CDR1 KGHSH and CDR2 LQKENI. V dropped 6 bases and J dropped 1 base, with 18 bases sitting between them.

The rearrangement joins TRBV5-1 to TRBJ2-1, with D tentatively TRBD1 (6 bases). The CDR3 consists of 12 residues. Between the trimmed V and J ends, which lost 2 bases and 9 bases, there was a span of 9 bases. CDR1 and CDR2 (germline): SGHRS, YFSETQ. CDR3 coding DNA: TGCGCCAGCAGCTTCCCGGACAGTGAGCAGTTCTTC. As protein: CASSFPDSEQFF.

The chain employs TRBV12-3 or TRBV12-4 and TRBJ1-1, with TRBD1 as a possible D gene (6 bases). CDR3 size: 13 residues. V lost 5 bases and J lost 4, with 11 bases in between. This chain's CDR3 is CASSRQEVTEAFF. The CDR3 nucleotides read TGTGCCAGCAGTCGACAGGAGGTCACTGAAGCTTTCTTT.

The rearrangement joins TRBV7-6 to TRBJ2-7; 9 bases map to TRBD1. The CDR3 contains 15 residues. After removal of 1 base from V and 2 bases from J, the junction contained 3 bases not matched to a gene. CDR1 is SGHVS, CDR2 FNYEAQ, per germline. In DNA form, the CDR3 reads TGTGCCAGCAGCTTAGAGGGGGACAGGGCCTACGAGCAGTACTTC. It is translated as CASSLEGDRAYEQYF.

V and J are TRBV9 and TRBJ2-2, with 9 nucleotides matching TRBD1. J gave up 5 bases and V 0 bases, and 2 bases lay outside the gene matches. Germline values: CDR1 SGDLS, CDR2 YYNGEE. The CDR3 is made up of 15 amino acids. The CDR3 protein is CASSVGQGETGELFF. The CDR3 nucleotides read TGTGCCAGCAGCGTAGGACAGGGGGAAACCGGGGAGCTGTTTTTT. The whole variable domain, remainder taken from reference TRBV9 and TRBJ2-2, is DSGVTQTPKHLITATGQRVTLRCSPRSGDLSVYWYQQSLDQGLQFLIQYYNGEERAKGNILERFSAQQFPDLHSELNLSSLELGDSALYFCASSVGQGETGELFFGEGSRLTVL.

This chain connects TRBV6-5 to TRBJ1-1, with 8 bases aligning to TRBD1. This CDR3 has 14 amino acids. Germline V CDR1 and CDR2: MNHEY, SVGAGI. J was trimmed by 4 bases and V by 6 bases; bases with no gene match: 7. The CDR3, as DNA: TGTGCCAGCAGACTACAGGGGGGGGGCACTGAAGCTTTCTTT. Its translation is CASRLQGGGTEAFF.